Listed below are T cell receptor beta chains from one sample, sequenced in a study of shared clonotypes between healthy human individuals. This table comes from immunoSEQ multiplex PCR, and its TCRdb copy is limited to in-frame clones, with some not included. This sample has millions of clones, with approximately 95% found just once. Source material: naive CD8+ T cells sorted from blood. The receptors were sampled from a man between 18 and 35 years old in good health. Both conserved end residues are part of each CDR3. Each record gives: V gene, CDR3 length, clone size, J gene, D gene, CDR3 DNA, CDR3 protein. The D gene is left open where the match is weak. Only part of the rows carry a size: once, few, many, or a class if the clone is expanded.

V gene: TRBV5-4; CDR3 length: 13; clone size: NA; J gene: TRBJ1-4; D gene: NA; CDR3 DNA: TGTGCCAGCAGCGGATGGGGAGATGAAAAACTGTTTTTT; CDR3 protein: CASSGWGDEKLFF
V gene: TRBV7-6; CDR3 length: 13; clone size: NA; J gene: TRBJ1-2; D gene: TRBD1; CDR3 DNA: TGTGCCAGCAGCTTAGGCAGGGGGAATGGCTACACCTTC; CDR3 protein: CASSLGRGNGYTF
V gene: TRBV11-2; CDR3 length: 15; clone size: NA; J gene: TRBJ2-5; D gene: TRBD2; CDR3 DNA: TGTGCCAGCAGGCAAATACCGGGACTAGAAGAGACCCAGTACTTC; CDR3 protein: CASRQIPGLEETQYF
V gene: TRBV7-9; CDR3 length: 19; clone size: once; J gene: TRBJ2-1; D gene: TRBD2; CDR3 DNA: TGTGCCAGCAGCTTACCTAGCGGGGAACCCCACCGGTCCTACAATGAGCAGTTCTTC; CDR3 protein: CASSLPSGEPHRSYNEQFF
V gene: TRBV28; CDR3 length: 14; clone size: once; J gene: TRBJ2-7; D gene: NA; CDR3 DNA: TGTGCCAGCAGTTTGCCAGGGGGGGTCTACGAGCAGTACTTC; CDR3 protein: CASSLPGGVYEQYF
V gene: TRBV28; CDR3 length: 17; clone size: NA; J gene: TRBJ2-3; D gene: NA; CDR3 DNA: TGTGCCAGCAGCTCCCCTCTGGGCCCTCTGAGTACAGATACGCAGTATTTT; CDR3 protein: CASSSPLGPLSTDTQYF
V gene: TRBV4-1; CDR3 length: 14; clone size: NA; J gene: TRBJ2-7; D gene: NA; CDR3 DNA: TGCGCCAGCAGTCCGAAACCACTAAACTACGAGCAGTACTTC; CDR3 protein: CASSPKPLNYEQYF
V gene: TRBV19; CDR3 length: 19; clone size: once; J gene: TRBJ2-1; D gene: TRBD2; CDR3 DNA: TGTGCCAGTAGTATCCTTTTTATGACTAGCGGCTCCTCCTACAATGAGCAGTTCTTC; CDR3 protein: CASSILFMTSGSSYNEQFF
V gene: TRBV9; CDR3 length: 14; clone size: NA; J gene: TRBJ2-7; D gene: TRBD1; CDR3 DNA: TGTGCCAGCAGCGTAGGACAGGGAGACTACGAGCAGTACTTC; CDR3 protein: CASSVGQGDYEQYF
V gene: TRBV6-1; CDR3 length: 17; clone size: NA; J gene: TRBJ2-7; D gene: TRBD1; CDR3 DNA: TGTGCCAGCAGTGTAGTTACCGGGACAGGGACCTCCTACGAGCAGTACTTC; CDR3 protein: CASSVVTGTGTSYEQYF
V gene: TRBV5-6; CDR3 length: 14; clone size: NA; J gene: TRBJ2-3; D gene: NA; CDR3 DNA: TGTGCCAGCAGCGAAGCCGTAACCACAGATACGCAGTATTTT; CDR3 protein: CASSEAVTTDTQYF
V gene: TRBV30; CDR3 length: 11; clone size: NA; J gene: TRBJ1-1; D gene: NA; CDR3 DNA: TGTGCCTGGACCAGTATCTATGAAGCTTTCTTT; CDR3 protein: CAWTSIYEAFF
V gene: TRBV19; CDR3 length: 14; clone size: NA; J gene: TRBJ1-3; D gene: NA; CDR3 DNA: TGTGCCAGTAGTATCAGGGAAACTGGAAACACCATATATTTT; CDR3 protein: CASSIRETGNTIYF
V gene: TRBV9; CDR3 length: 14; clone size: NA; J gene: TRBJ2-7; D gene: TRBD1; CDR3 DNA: TGTGCCAGCAGCGTAGCTGGACAGGGGGCCGAGCAGTACTTC; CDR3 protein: CASSVAGQGAEQYF
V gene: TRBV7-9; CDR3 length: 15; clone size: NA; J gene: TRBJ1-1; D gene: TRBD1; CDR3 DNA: TGTGCCAGCAGCAAGCCCGGGACAGGGTTCGCTGAAGCTTTCTTT; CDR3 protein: CASSKPGTGFAEAFF
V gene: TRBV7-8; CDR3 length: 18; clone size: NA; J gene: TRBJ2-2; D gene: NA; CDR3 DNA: TGTGCCAGCAGCCCCGTCTGGGGTAAAGTCTCAGGCGCCGGGGAGCTGTTTTTT; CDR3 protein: CASSPVWGKVSGAGELFF
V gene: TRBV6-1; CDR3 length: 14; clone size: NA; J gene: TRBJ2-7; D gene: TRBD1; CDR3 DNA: TGTGCCAGCAGGGGGACAGGGGTCCCCTACGAGCAGTACTTC; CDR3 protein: CASRGTGVPYEQYF
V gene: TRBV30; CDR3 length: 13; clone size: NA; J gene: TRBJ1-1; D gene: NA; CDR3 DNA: TGTGCCTGGAGTGTAGGAGGGCACACTGAAGCTTTCTTT; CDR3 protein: CAWSVGGHTEAFF
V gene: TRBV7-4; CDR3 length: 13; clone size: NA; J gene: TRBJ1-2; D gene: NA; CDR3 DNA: TGTGCCAGCAGCCCAAATGTGGGGGCCGGCTACACCTTC; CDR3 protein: CASSPNVGAGYTF
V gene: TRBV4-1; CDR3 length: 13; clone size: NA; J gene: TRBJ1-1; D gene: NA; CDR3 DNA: TGCGCCAGCAGCCAGGCGCTGGGTTATGAAGCTTTCTTT; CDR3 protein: CASSQALGYEAFF
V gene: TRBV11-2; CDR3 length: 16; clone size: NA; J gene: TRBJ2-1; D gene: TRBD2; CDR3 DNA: TGTGCCAGCAGCCCCTCCACTAGCGGGAACTACAATGAGCAGTTCTTC; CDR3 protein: CASSPSTSGNYNEQFF
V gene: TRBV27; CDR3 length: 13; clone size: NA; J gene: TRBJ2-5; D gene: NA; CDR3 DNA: TGTGCCAGCAGTTGGCGGCTCCAAGAGACCCAGTACTTC; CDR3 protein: CASSWRLQETQYF
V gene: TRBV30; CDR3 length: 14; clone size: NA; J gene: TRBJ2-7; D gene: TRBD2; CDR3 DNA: TGTGCCTGCCACGGGAGGAGCGGTAACTACGAGCAGTACTTC; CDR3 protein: CACHGRSGNYEQYF
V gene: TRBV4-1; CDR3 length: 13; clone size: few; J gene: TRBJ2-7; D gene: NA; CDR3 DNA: TGCGCCAGCAGCCAAGATGCGGGTTACGAGCAGTACTTC; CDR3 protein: CASSQDAGYEQYF
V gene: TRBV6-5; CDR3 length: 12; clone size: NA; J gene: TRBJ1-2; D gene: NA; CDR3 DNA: TGTGCCAGCAGGGGGGATCCTTATGGCTACACCTTC; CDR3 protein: CASRGDPYGYTF
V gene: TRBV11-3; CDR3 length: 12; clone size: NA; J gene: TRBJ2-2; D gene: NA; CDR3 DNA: TGTGCCAGCAGCTTAGAGGAGGGGGAGCTGTTTTTT; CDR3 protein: CASSLEEGELFF
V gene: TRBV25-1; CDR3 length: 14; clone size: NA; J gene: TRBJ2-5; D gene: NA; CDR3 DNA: TGTGCCAGCAGTGAATATGTGGGGGGAGAGACCCAGTACTTC; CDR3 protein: CASSEYVGGETQYF
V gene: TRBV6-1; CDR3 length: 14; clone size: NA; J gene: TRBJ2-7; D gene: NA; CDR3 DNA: TGTGCCAGCAGTGAAGTGGAGGCAGTCTACGAGCAGTACTTC; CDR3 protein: CASSEVEAVYEQYF
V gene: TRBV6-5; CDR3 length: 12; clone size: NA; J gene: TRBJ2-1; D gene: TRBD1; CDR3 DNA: TGTGCCAGCAGGTCGACAGGGGTTGAGCAGTTCTTC; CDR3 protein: CASRSTGVEQFF
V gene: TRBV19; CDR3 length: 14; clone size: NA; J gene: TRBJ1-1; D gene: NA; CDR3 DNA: TGTGCCAGTAGTATTTTTACAGCTAACACTGAAGCTTTCTTT; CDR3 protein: CASSIFTANTEAFF
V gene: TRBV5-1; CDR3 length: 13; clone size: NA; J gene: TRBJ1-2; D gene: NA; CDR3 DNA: TGCGCCAGCAGCCCGCCAGAGACCTATGGCTACACCTTC; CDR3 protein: CASSPPETYGYTF
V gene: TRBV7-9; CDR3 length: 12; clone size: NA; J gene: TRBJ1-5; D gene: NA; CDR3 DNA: TGTGCCAGCCAAGAAGGGGATCAGCCCCAGCATTTT; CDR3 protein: CASQEGDQPQHF
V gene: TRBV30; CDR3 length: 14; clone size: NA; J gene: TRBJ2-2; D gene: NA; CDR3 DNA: TGTGCCTGGAGTGTTGAGGGGGACACCGGGGAGCTGTTTTTT; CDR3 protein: CAWSVEGDTGELFF
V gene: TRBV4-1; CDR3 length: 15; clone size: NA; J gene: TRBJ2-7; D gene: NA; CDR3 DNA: TGCGCCAGCAGCCAATTCCCGGGCGGGGCGGGAGAGCAGTACTTC; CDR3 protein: CASSQFPGGAGEQYF
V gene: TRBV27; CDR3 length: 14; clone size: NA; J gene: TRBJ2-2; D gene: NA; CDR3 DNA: TGTGCCAGTTCACAGGGTTTAACACCGGGGGAGCTGTTTTTT; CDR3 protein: CASSQGLTPGELFF
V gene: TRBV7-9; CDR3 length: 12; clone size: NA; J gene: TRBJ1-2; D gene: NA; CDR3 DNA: TGTGCCAGCAGCTTAGTCGGTTATGGCTACACCTTC; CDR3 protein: CASSLVGYGYTF
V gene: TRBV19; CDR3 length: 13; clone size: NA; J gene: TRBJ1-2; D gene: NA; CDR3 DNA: TGTGCCAGTATTACGGGATCTAACTATGGCTACACCTTC; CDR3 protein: CASITGSNYGYTF
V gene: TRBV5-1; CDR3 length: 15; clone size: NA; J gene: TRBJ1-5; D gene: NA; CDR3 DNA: TGCGCCAGCAGCTTGGGGTCAGGGGTGGGTGAACCCCAGCATTTT; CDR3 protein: CASSLGSGVGEPQHF
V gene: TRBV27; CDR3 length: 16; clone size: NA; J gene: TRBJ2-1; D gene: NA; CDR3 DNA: TGTGCCAGCAGTTTATCGAGATTAACCTCCTACAATGAGCAGTTCTTC; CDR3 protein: CASSLSRLTSYNEQFF
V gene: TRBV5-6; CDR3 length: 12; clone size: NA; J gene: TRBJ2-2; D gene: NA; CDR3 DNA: TGTGCCAGCAGCTCATCTTCCGGGGAGCTGTTTTTT; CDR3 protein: CASSSSSGELFF
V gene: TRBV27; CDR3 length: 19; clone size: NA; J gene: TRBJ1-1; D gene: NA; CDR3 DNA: TGTGCCAGCAGTTTATCTCCCCCTTATGTGGCAGACGGGGGCACTGAAGCTTTCTTT; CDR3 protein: CASSLSPPYVADGGTEAFF
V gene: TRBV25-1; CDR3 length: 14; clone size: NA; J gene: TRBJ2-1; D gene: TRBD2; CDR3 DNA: TGTGCCAGCAGTCCCGGGAGGGCCCTCGATGAGCAGTTCTTC; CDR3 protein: CASSPGRALDEQFF
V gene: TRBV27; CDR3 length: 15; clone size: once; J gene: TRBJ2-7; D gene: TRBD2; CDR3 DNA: TGTGCCAGCAGTTCCCTAGCGGGGGTCATCTACGAGCAGTACTTC; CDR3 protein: CASSSLAGVIYEQYF
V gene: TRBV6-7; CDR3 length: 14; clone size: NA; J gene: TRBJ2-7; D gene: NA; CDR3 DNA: TGTGCCAGCAGTTCAAAAGGGAACTCCTACGAGCAGTACTTC; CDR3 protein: CASSSKGNSYEQYF
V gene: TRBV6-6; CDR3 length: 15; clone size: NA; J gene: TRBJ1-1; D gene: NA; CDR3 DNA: TGTGCCAGCAGTTACCCCGGCGTTGGTAGCGCTGAAGCTTTCTTT; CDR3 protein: CASSYPGVGSAEAFF
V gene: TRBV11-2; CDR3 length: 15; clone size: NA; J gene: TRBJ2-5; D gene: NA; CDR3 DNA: TGTGCCAGCAGCTTAGAGTTTTTCACAGGACAGACCCAGTACTTC; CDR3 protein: CASSLEFFTGQTQYF
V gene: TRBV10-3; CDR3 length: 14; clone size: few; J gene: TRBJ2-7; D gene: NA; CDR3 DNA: TGTGCCATCAGCCTAGCGACACGCTCCTACGAGCAGTACTTC; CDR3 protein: CAISLATRSYEQYF
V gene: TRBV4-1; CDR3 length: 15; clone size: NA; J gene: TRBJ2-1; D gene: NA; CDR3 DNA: TGCGCCAGCAGCCAAGTATCCGCTAGCGAAATTGAGCAGTTCTTC; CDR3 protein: CASSQVSASEIEQFF
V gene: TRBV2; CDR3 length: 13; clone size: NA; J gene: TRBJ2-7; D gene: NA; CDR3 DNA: TGTGCCAGCAGTGAAGCGCCAGGGGTCGAGCAGTACTTC; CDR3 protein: CASSEAPGVEQYF
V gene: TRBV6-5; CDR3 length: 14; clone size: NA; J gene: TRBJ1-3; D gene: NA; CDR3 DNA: TGTGCCAGCAGTTGGGCCGGGGATGGAAACACCATATATTTT; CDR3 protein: CASSWAGDGNTIYF
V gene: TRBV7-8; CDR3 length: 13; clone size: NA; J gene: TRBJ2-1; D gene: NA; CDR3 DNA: TGTGCCAGCAGCTTGTATCGGGCCAATGAGCAGTTCTTC; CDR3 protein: CASSLYRANEQFF
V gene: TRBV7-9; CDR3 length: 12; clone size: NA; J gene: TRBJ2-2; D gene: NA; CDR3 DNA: TGTGCCAGCAGCTTAGTGGTCGGGGAGCTGTTTTTT; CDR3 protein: CASSLVVGELFF
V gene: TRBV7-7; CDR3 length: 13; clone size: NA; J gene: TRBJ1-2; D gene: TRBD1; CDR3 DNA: TGTGCTAGCAGCTTAGGAACAGGGGGTGGCTACACCTTC; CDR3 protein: CASSLGTGGGYTF
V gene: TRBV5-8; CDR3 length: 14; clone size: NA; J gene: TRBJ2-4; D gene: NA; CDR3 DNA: TGTGCCAGCAGCCCAAAGGGGGCCAAAAACATTCAGTACTTC; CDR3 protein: CASSPKGAKNIQYF
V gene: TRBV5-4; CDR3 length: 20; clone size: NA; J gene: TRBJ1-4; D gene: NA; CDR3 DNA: TGTGCCAGCAGCCGCAGGATAAGGGTGGGGCAGGATTCAACTAATGAAAAACTGTTTTTT; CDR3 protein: CASSRRIRVGQDSTNEKLFF
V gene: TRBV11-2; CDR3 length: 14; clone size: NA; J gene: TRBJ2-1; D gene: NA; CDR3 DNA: TGTGCCAGCAGTTCCGGGGTAGGTAACCCAGAGCAGTTCTTC; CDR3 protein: CASSSGVGNPEQFF
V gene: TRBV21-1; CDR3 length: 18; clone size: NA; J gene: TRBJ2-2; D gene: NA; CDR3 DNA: TGTGCCAGCAGCAAAAATACTAGCGGGGGACCCAACACCGGGGAGCTGTTTTTT; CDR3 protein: CASSKNTSGGPNTGELFF
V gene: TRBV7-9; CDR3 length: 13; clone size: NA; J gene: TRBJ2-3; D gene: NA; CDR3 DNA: TGTGCCAGCAGCTTAGTAGTTGCAGATACGCAGTATTTT; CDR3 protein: CASSLVVADTQYF
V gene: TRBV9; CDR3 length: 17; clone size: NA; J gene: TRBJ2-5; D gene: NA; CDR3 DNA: TGTGCCAGCAGCGTAGAGGGCTGGGGGGGCCCCCAAGAGACCCAGTACTTC; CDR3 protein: CASSVEGWGGPQETQYF
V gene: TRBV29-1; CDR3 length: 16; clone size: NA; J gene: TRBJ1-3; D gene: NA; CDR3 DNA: TGCAGCGTTGAAGATTCAGACGGAGGCTCTGGAAACACCATATATTTT; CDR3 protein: CSVEDSDGGSGNTIYF